The 18 T cell receptor beta chains below come from one sample, sequenced in a study of OX40 agonist ivuxolimab in advanced cancers. Generated by immunoSEQ multiplex PCR, the TCRdb table keeps only in-frame clones and is missing some. Of about 67,000 clones listed, about 89% are singletons. The source material was CD4+ or CD8+ T cells sorted from blood, sampled in a trial of the OX40 agonist ivuxolimab. These receptors originate from an adult with an advanced solid tumor such as melanoma, head and neck, liver or kidney cancer.

The V and J genes are TRBV20-1 and TRBJ2-1, with D unresolved. Trimming removed 3 bases at V and 7 bases at J, with 7 bases between. Germline CDR1 DFQATT, CDR2 SNEGSKA (reference sequence). The CDR3 sequence is 11 residues long. DNA for the CDR3: TGCAGTGCTAGTGGGCTTAATGAGCAGTTCTTC. This sequence encodes CSASGLNEQFF.

The rearrangement uses TRBV5-1 and TRBJ2-7; no clear D. The CDR3 runs to 13 residues. The V gene's germline CDR1 is SGHRS and CDR2 YFSETQ. V lost 4 bases to trimming and J lost 4 bases, with 12 bases between them. The CDR3 region is CASSLVGEYEQYF. Here the CDR3 DNA reads TGCGCCAGCAGCCTGGTAGGTGAGTACGAGCAGTACTTC.

The chain recombines TRBV27 with TRBJ2-4; D unclear. Germline CDR1 MNHEY, CDR2 SMNVEV (reference sequence). Trimming stripped 5 bases from V and 12 bases from J, with 20 bases between. The CDR3 spans 14 residues. The CDR3 region has the DNA TGTGCCAGCAGTATGTTACAAACCGGACGCCATCAGTACTTC. Translating gives CASSMLQTGRHQYF.

CDR3 region: CASRRTAYNSPLHF. DNA for the CDR3: TGTGCCAGCAGACGGACAGCTTATAATTCACCCCTCCACTTT. J is TRBJ1-6 and V is TRBV6-1; TRBD1 is a possible D gene (6 bases). The V end was cut by 6 bases, the J end by 4 bases, with 10 bases between. The V gene's germline CDR1 is MNHNS and CDR2 SASEGT. The CDR3 sequence is 14 residues long.

V usage is TRBV11-3 and J usage is TRBJ2-7, with 7 bases that match TRBD2. The trim removed 5 bases at V and 4 bases at J, leaving 8 bases unmatched. Germline V gene lookup returns CDR1 SGHNT and CDR2 YENEEA. This CDR3 is 14 amino acids long. The CDR3 loop reads CASSPIGRGYEQYF. For the CDR3, the DNA is TGTGCCAGCAGCCCGATTGGGCGGGGGTACGAGCAGTACTTC.

The DNA of the CDR3 is TGTGCCAGCAGCGTAGTCGGTCAGGGACCAGATACGCAGTATTTT. Amino acids: CASSVVGQGPDTQYF. The chain has TRBV9 and TRBJ2-3; tentatively, D is TRBD1 or TRBD2 (5 bases each). The V gene's germline CDR1 is SGDLS and CDR2 YYNGEE. The V end lost 0 bases, the J end lost 4 bases, and 12 bases lay between the germline ends. CDR3 length: 15 amino acids.

A note on this clone: Other nucleotide sequences from this sample produce the same CDR3. The chain links TRBV11-2 to TRBJ2-2, with D uncertain. Germline V gives CDR1 SGHAT, CDR2 FQNNGV. The CDR3 is 13 amino acids. With 1 base removed from V and 5 bases from J, the gap between germline ends came to 5 bases. In DNA form, the CDR3 reads TGTGCCAGCAGCTTAGGTGGTACCGGGGAGCTGTTTTTT. Amino acid sequence: CASSLGGTGELFF. Variable domain in full (rest from reference TRBV11-2 and TRBJ2-2): EAGVAQSPRYKIIEKRQSVAFWCNPISGHATLYWYQQILGQGPKLLIQFQNNGVVDDSQLPKDRFSAERLKGVDSTLKIQPAKLEDSAVYLCASSLGGTGELFFGEGSRLTVL.

CDR3: CASRVGGSSYEQYF. The DNA for the CDR3 is TGTGCCAGCAGGGTAGGGGGTAGCTCCTACGAGCAGTACTTC. The chain links TRBV7-2 to TRBJ2-7; D is possibly TRBD1 (6 bases). Germline V gene data show CDR1 as SGHTA and CDR2 as FQGNSA. The V end lost 6 bases, the J end lost 0 bases, and 12 bases lay between the germline ends. This CDR3 spans 14 amino acids.

The gene calls are TRBV27 and TRBJ2-3; D is unresolved. V was pared by 3 bases and J by 0 bases, with 10 bases between. The CDR3 has 15 amino acids. Germline V gene sequence: CDR1 MNHEY, CDR2 SMNVEV (reference sequence). For the CDR3, the DNA is TGTGCCAGCAGTTTTCAGTTAACTAGCACAGATACGCAGTATTTT. Protein product: CASSFQLTSTDTQYF.

This sequence joins TRBV9 and TRBJ2-3, with a possible D match to TRBD1 (5 bases). Germline CDR1 is SGDLS and CDR2 is YYNGEE. Trimming left V 3 bases short and J 4 bases short, with 12 bases between. The CDR3 runs 14 residues. CDR3 DNA sequence: TGTGCCAGCAGCGCCCAGGGTTACGCAGATACGCAGTATTTT. Its translation is CASSAQGYADTQYF.

This clone was counted a single time. The chain has TRBV5-1 and TRBJ2-3; 11 positions agree with TRBD2. The CDR3 runs 16 residues. The V gene end was trimmed by 4 bases and the J gene end by 8 bases; junction bases not matched to a gene: 12. Germline V gives CDR1 SGHRS, CDR2 YFSETQ. CDR3 protein: CASSPLDSGGASTQYF. CDR3 DNA: TGCGCCAGCAGCCCTCTGGATAGCGGGGGGGCCTCTACGCAGTATTTT. The complete variable domain, with remaining parts taken from reference TRBV5-1 and TRBJ2-3, reads KAGVTQTPRYLIKTRGQQVTLSCSPISGHRSVSWYQQTPGQGLQFLFEYFSETQRNKGNFPGRFSGRQFSNSRSEMNVSTLELGDSALYLCASSPLDSGGASTQYFGPGTRLTVL.

CDR3 bases: TGTGCCAGCAACCGAGGGCCGGGCGACACCGGGGAGCTGTTTTTT. This sequence encodes CASNRGPGDTGELFF. The chain recombines TRBV6-5 with TRBJ2-2, with TRBD2 as a possible D gene (5 bases). The length of the CDR3 is 15 residues. Germline V gene data show CDR1 as MNHEY and CDR2 as SVGAGI. V lost 7 bases, J lost 3 bases, and 15 bases lay in between.

The V call is TRBV18, the J call TRBJ2-3; TRBD2 aligns across 8 bases. This CDR3 has 16 residues. J was trimmed by 5 bases and V by 3 bases; bases with no gene match: 10. Looked up from germline, CDR1 is KGHSH and CDR2 is LQKENI. This chain's CDR3 is CASSPLAGRKEDTQYF. In nucleotides, the CDR3 is TGTGCCAGCTCACCCTTAGCGGGGAGAAAAGAAGATACGCAGTATTTT.

The chain has TRBV4-2 and TRBJ1-1; 8 nucleotides agree with TRBD1. This CDR3 contains 16 residues. V shed 3 bases, J shed 8 bases, and the junction held 14 bases outside the gene matches. Germline loops: CDR1 LGHNA, CDR2 YNFKEQ. CDR3 in amino acids: CASSHVSGTGGGEAFF. In nucleotides, the CDR3 is TGTGCCAGCAGCCACGTCTCGGGGACAGGAGGTGGAGAAGCTTTCTTT.

The rearrangement joins TRBV4-3 to TRBJ1-5; D unclear. CDR1 and CDR2 (germline): LGHNA, YSLEER. Trimming pared 1 base from V and 7 bases from J, leaving 8 bases between. The CDR3 length is 13 residues. The CDR3 sequence is CASSQVLSQPQHF. The CDR3 bases are TGCGCCAGCAGCCAAGTTCTCAGCCAGCCCCAGCATTTT.

V and J are TRBV5-4 and TRBJ2-1; D may be TRBD1 (6 bases). Germline V CDR1 and CDR2: SGHNT, YYREEE (reference sequence). This CDR3 has 14 amino acids. V lost 0 bases to trimming and J lost 7 bases, with 11 bases between them. Here the CDR3 DNA reads TGTGCCAGCAGCTTGGACAGGGTGACGAATGAGCAGTTCTTC. Translated: CASSLDRVTNEQFF.

The V and J genes are TRBV6-1 and TRBJ2-1, with 9 bases that match TRBD2. V lost 0 bases, J lost 8 bases, and 5 bases stayed unmatched. CDR1 MNHNS and CDR2 SASEGT come from the germline V gene. The CDR3 length is 15 residues. CDR3 DNA: TGTGCCAGCAGTGAAGCGGGACTAGCCTGGTATGAGCAGTTCTTC. Its protein is CASSEAGLAWYEQFF.

The chain recombines TRBV28 with TRBJ2-7, with D perhaps TRBD1 or TRBD2 (5 bases each). V dropped 8 bases and J dropped 2 bases, with 13 bases sitting between them. The CDR3 has 13 residues. Germline CDR1 is MDHEN and CDR2 is SYDVKM. The CDR3 coding sequence is TGTGCCAGCGTGGGACCGAGACCCTACGAGCAGTACTTC. Its protein product is CASVGPRPYEQYF.